A selection of T cell receptor beta chains follows, all from one sample in a study of OX40 agonist ivuxolimab in advanced cancers. Assay: immunoSEQ multiplex PCR; the TCRdb copy retains only in-frame clones and omits some. The sample lists some 96,000 clones, about 80% occurring once. Sequenced material: CD4+ or CD8+ T cells sorted from blood, taken in a trial of the OX40 agonist ivuxolimab. Receptors originate from an adult with an advanced solid tumor such as melanoma, head and neck, liver or kidney cancer. CDR3s include the opening cysteine and the closing phenylalanine or tryptophan. The order of the fields is clone size, J gene, V gene, D gene, CDR3 DNA, CDR3 protein. A D gene is named only where the DNA matches it firmly. Clone sizes are given selectively: once, few, many, or a class where the clone is expanded.

size: -; J: TRBJ2-1; V: TRBV2; D: TRBD2; DNA: TGTGCCAGCCCCGGTCCGGGACTAGCGGGTAGGAGTTACCTCCCACCAAACAATGAGCAGTTCTTC; CDR3: CASPGPGLAGRSYLPPNNEQFF
size: -; J: TRBJ1-1; V: TRBV7-9; D: -; DNA: TGTGCCAGCAGCTCCCCCGACCGGAAGAACACTGAAGCTTTCTTT; CDR3: CASSSPDRKNTEAFF
size: -; J: TRBJ1-3; V: TRBV28; D: -; DNA: TGTGCCAGCAGGCTACGGGGTTCTGGAAACACCATATATTTT; CDR3: CASRLRGSGNTIYF
size: -; J: TRBJ2-7; V: TRBV19; D: -; DNA: TGTGCCAGTAGTGAGGGCCGGGCGTACGAGCAGTACTTC; CDR3: CASSEGRAYEQYF
size: -; J: TRBJ1-6; V: TRBV2; D: -; DNA: TGTGCCAGCGTTCTGCAGAGCTCCTATAATTCACCCCTCCACTTT; CDR3: CASVLQSSYNSPLHF
size: -; J: TRBJ1-3; V: TRBV7-9; D: -; DNA: TGTGCCAGCAGCTTACCTGTGACGGACGGGGGGCAGGGAAACACCATATATTTT; CDR3: CASSLPVTDGGQGNTIYF
size: -; J: TRBJ2-7; V: TRBV15; D: TRBD1; DNA: TGTGCCACCAGCCAAGGGACAGGGGACTACGAGCAGTACTTC; CDR3: CATSQGTGDYEQYF
size: -; J: TRBJ1-2; V: TRBV2; D: TRBD1; DNA: TGTGCCAGCCAAAAGACAGGGGGACTCTATGGCTACACCTTC; CDR3: CASQKTGGLYGYTF
size: -; J: TRBJ2-3; V: TRBV9; D: -; DNA: TGTGCCAGCAGCGTAGAGGGGCAGGGGATAACAGATACGCAGTATTTT; CDR3: CASSVEGQGITDTQYF
size: -; J: TRBJ1-4; V: TRBV18; D: TRBD1; DNA: TGTGCCAGCTCATACGGACAGGGAAGTGAAAAACTGTTTTTT; CDR3: CASSYGQGSEKLFF
size: -; J: TRBJ1-5; V: TRBV7-6; D: -; DNA: TGTGCCAGCAGCCATAAACAGGGATGGAATCAGCCCCAGCATTTT; CDR3: CASSHKQGWNQPQHF
size: -; J: TRBJ2-4; V: TRBV14; D: TRBD1; DNA: TGTGCCAGCAGCTACGACAGGGGGCGAAACATTCAGTACTTC; CDR3: CASSYDRGRNIQYF
size: few; J: TRBJ1-2; V: TRBV14; D: -; DNA: TGTGCCAGCAGCCAAGATCGGGGGAATCCCTTCTATGGCTACACCTTC; CDR3: CASSQDRGNPFYGYTF
size: -; J: TRBJ1-4; V: TRBV9; D: TRBD1; DNA: TGTGCCAGCAGCGTACGAGGGACAGGGCCTGAAAAACTGTTTTTT; CDR3: CASSVRGTGPEKLFF
size: -; J: TRBJ2-3; V: TRBV7-2; D: -; DNA: TGTGCCAGCAGCTTAGATCGGACTAGCACAGATACGCAGTATTTT; CDR3: CASSLDRTSTDTQYF
size: -; J: TRBJ2-7; V: TRBV5-6; D: -; DNA: TGTGCCAGCAGCTTGGACAGGGTTACCTACGAGCAGTACTTC; CDR3: CASSLDRVTYEQYF
size: -; J: TRBJ1-5; V: TRBV30; D: TRBD1; DNA: TGTGCCTGGGGGACAGGGCAGGTAAATCAGCCCCAGCATTTT; CDR3: CAWGTGQVNQPQHF
size: many; J: TRBJ1-1; V: TRBV29-1; D: -; DNA: TGCAGTGTAAAAGACCCGAACAGCGAAGCTTTCTTT; CDR3: CSVKDPNSEAFF
size: -; J: TRBJ2-3; V: TRBV5-1; D: TRBD2; DNA: TGCGCCAGCAGCCCAGCTACTAGCGGCTACACAGATACGCAGTATTTT; CDR3: CASSPATSGYTDTQYF
size: -; J: TRBJ2-7; V: TRBV18; D: TRBD1; DNA: TGTGCCAGCTCACGCGGACAGGGGGGGTACAACGAGCAGTACTTC; CDR3: CASSRGQGGYNEQYF
size: -; J: TRBJ1-1; V: TRBV11-3; D: -; DNA: TGTGCCAGCAGCTTGGGGGGGTTGAACACTGAAGCTTTCTTT; CDR3: CASSLGGLNTEAFF
size: few; J: TRBJ1-2; V: TRBV18; D: -; DNA: TGTGCCAGCTCACCAGGGACAAGGGGTACCTATGGCTACACCTTC; CDR3: CASSPGTRGTYGYTF
size: once; J: TRBJ2-2; V: TRBV7-6; D: -; DNA: TGTGCCAGCAGCCCTGTGGCCGGGGAGCTGTTTTTT; CDR3: CASSPVAGELFF
size: -; J: TRBJ2-7; V: TRBV5-5; D: -; DNA: TGTGCCAGCAGCTTTCGAGCCTCGGTGTCCTACGAGCAGTACTTC; CDR3: CASSFRASVSYEQYF
size: -; J: TRBJ2-1; V: TRBV18; D: -; DNA: TGTGCCAGCGCCCAAGGGGACCGGGCAGGCAATGAGCAGTTCTTC; CDR3: CASAQGDRAGNEQFF
size: -; J: TRBJ2-7; V: TRBV6-6; D: -; DNA: TGTGCCAGCAGCAGCCGGGACCACAACTACGAGCAGTACTTC; CDR3: CASSSRDHNYEQYF
size: few; J: TRBJ1-5; V: TRBV15; D: -; DNA: TGTGCCACCAGCAGGGACGTTAGCAATCAGCCCCAGCATTTT; CDR3: CATSRDVSNQPQHF
size: once; J: TRBJ1-6; V: TRBV6-5; D: -; DNA: TGTGCCAGCAGTTACTTACGGGGAAATTCACCCCTCCACTTT; CDR3: CASSYLRGNSPLHF
size: -; J: TRBJ2-5; V: TRBV5-1; D: -; DNA: TGCGCCAGCAGCTCGACCGGGACGCCAGAAGAGACCCAGTACTTC; CDR3: CASSSTGTPEETQYF